The entry below describes one TCR beta chain. A CD45RO/CCR7/CD25/CD127/CD95/CD27 panel sorted naive, central memory, regulatory and stem cell-like memory CD4+ cells. Since all of the isolated RNA was reverse transcribed, expressed TCRB transcripts were what got sequenced. Measured with immunoSEQ multiplex PCR; TCRdb has only the in-frame clones, and not every one. The table shows 200,000 to 250,000 clones, with about a tenth occurring only once. This entry belongs to a study of beta chain features in type 1 diabetes. The CDR3 consists of 16 residues. V was pared by 1 base and J by 5 bases, with 8 bases of the junction left unmatched. Germline CDR1 and CDR2: SGHAT and FQNNGV.

This TCR came from a man aged 18 to 29 in good health. This chain links TRBV11-2 with TRBJ2-5, with 9 bases identical to TRBD2. The sequenced sample was central memory CD4+ T cells from blood. CDR3 DNA sequence: TGTGCCAGCAGCTTAGTACGTAGCGGGAGAGGGGAGACCCAGTACTTC. This translates into CASSLVRSGRGETQYF.